Shown below are 26 T cell receptor beta chains from a single sample sequenced in a study of cytomegalovirus exposure and HLA in healthy donors. PCR primers comprised 60 Vbeta and 13 Jbeta primers. Sequencing was performed with immunoSEQ multiplex PCR; in TCRdb, only in-frame clones are kept and a portion is missing. This table has about 110,000 clones, around 77% appearing once. Sequencing was performed on PBMCs. The receptor set was obtained from a woman in her 30s in good health and CMV-seropositive.

The chain carries TRBV5-4 and TRBJ1-5; D gene uncertain. The germline V and J ends were trimmed by 2 bases and 1 base, with 7 bases remaining between them. This CDR3 spans 14 amino acids. CDR1 SGHNT and CDR2 YYREEE come from the germline V gene (reference sequence). The CDR3 nucleotides are TGTGCCAGCAGCTTTGGAGGGAGCAATCAGCCCCAGCATTTT. It codes for CASSFGGSNQPQHF.

J is TRBJ1-2 and V is TRBV6-1; D possibly corresponds to TRBD1 (5 bases). V was shortened by 7 bases and J by 8 bases, with 14 bases between the two germline ends. CDR1 and CDR2 (germline): MNHNS, SASEGT. The CDR3 consists of 12 residues. The CDR3 spells CASMAQGKGYTF. The CDR3 DNA follows: TGTGCCAGCATGGCCCAGGGCAAAGGCTACACCTTC.

This clone showed up just a few times. This chain connects TRBV29-1 to TRBJ2-5; D call uncertain. Germline CDR1 is SQVTM and CDR2 is ANQGSEA. Between the trimmed V and J ends, which lost 4 bases and 5 bases, there was a span of 8 bases. This CDR3 has 11 residues. CDR3 DNA sequence: TGCAGCGTTGGTTCATTGGAGACCCAGTACTTC. Amino acid sequence: CSVGSLETQYF.

CDR3 in DNA: TGTGCCAGTAACCCCCAGGGGGCGTCGGCTTTCTTT. Translated, it gives CASNPQGASAFF. The V and J genes are TRBV19 and TRBJ1-1; 8 bases are a match to TRBD1. CDR1 is LNHDA, CDR2 SQIVND, per germline (reference sequence). The CDR3 is 12 residues long. Trimming took 7 bases from V and 11 from J; bases not matched to a gene: 9.

The chain couples TRBV15 to TRBJ2-5; D unresolved. This CDR3 is built from 14 residues. Germline V lookup: CDR1 LNHNV, CDR2 YYDKDF (reference sequence). The ends were cut back, 0 bases at V and 7 bases at J, with 12 bases in the middle. In DNA form, the CDR3 reads TGTGCCACCAGCAGAGATAGAGAGATTGGGACCCAGTACTTC. Translating it yields CATSRDREIGTQYF. Full variable domain (missing parts from reference TRBV15 and TRBJ2-5): DAMVIQNPRYQVTQFGKPVTLSCSQTLNHNVMYWYQQKSSQAPKLLFHYYDKDFNNEADTPDNFQSRRPNTSFCFLDIRSPGLGDTAMYLCATSRDREIGTQYFGPGTRLLVL.

This clone was observed a handful of times. The chain uses TRBV7-9 and TRBJ2-2; 8 nucleotides align to TRBD1. The V and J ends lost 3 bases and 6 bases, in that order; junction bases with no gene match: 3. The CDR3 extends over 14 amino acids. The germline CDR1 and CDR2 sequences are SEHNR and FQNEAQ (reference sequence). The chain's CDR3 is CASSLARGPGELFF. In nucleotides, the CDR3 is TGTGCCAGCAGCTTGGCCAGGGGGCCCGGGGAGCTGTTTTTT.

The genes are TRBV2 and TRBJ2-5, with 8 nucleotides matching TRBD2. The DNA end is a closer match to TRBJ2-7, so the J assignment may be wrong. The CDR3 covers 13 residues. The germline V gene encodes CDR1 SNHLY and CDR2 FYNNEI. CDR3 nucleotide sequence: TGTGCCAGCAGTGTCGGGAGGGGGTACGAGCAGTACTTC. Its protein product is CASSVGRGYEQYF.

This clone was seen a few times. This chain links TRBV7-9 with TRBJ1-1, with TRBD1 as a possible D gene (5 bases). Per germline, CDR1 SEHNR and CDR2 FQNEAQ (reference sequence). The CDR3 covers 14 residues. The ends were cut back, 4 bases at V and 6 bases at J, with 15 bases in the middle. CDR3 sequence: CASSSGGGGSEAFF. As DNA, the CDR3 is TGTGCCAGCAGCTCCGGGGGGGGAGGCTCTGAAGCTTTCTTT.

This clone was picked up a small number of times. The J gene is TRBJ1-3, the V gene TRBV10-3; D is undetermined. From germline, CDR1 is ENHRY and CDR2 SYGVKD. CDR3 size: 15 residues. Trimming cost V 9 bases and J 0 bases, with 15 bases left between them. Here the CDR3 reads CAIALEGSSGNTIYF. CDR3 bases: TGTGCCATAGCTCTGGAGGGATCCTCTGGAAACACCATATATTTT.

The chain recombines TRBV6-5 with TRBJ1-5; the D gene is possibly TRBD1 (5 bases). Germline CDR1 MNHEY, CDR2 SVGAGI. Trimming took off 2 bases at V and 2 bases at J, with 10 bases between the two ends. The CDR3 has 15 amino acids. The CDR3: CASSYRGGGNQPQHF. The CDR3, as DNA: TGTGCCAGCAGTTACAGGGGCGGCGGCAATCAGCCCCAGCATTTT.

The chain has TRBV19 and TRBJ2-5, with 15 bases lining up with TRBD2. This CDR3 has 19 residues. CDR1 and CDR2 (germline): LNHDA, SQIVND (reference sequence). J was trimmed by 1 base and V by 1 base; bases with no gene match: 7. CDR3 region: CASSIVGTSGGYPQETQYF. The CDR3 DNA reads TGTGCCAGTAGTATAGTGGGGACTAGCGGGGGGTACCCCCAAGAGACCCAGTACTTC.

This clone has a single count. The genes are TRBV5-1 and TRBJ1-1, with 9 bases aligning to TRBD1. Germline V gene data show CDR1 as SGHRS and CDR2 as YFSETQ. CDR3 length: 17 residues. The J segment lost 7 bases and the V segment lost 3 bases, leaving 16 bases of the junction unmatched. The CDR3 protein is CASSSAKGQGIASEAFF. For the CDR3, the DNA is TGCGCCAGCAGCTCAGCCAAGGGACAGGGAATTGCTAGTGAAGCTTTCTTT.

This clone was detected a few times. This chain joins TRBV27 and TRBJ2-2; TRBD2 is a possible D gene (6 bases). The CDR3 sequence is 15 residues long. Looked up from germline, CDR1 is MNHEY and CDR2 is SMNVEV (reference sequence). V lost 5 bases and J lost 3, with 13 bases in between. The CDR3 region has the DNA TGTGCCAGCAGTCCTGACCAGCGGGACACCGGGGAGCTGTTTTTT. Amino acid sequence: CASSPDQRDTGELFF.

Regarding this clone: Other DNA sequences in the sample encode the same CDR3. This chain joins TRBV7-8 and TRBJ1-5, with 7 bases that match TRBD1. CDR1 SGHVS and CDR2 FQNEAQ come from the germline V gene. V lost 5 bases and J lost 5; bases outside the gene matches: 9. The CDR3 spans 15 residues. This chain's CDR3 is CASSHRGDLDQPQHF. DNA of the CDR3: TGTGCCAGCAGCCACAGGGGAGACTTGGATCAGCCCCAGCATTTT.

V gene TRBV5-4 combines with J gene TRBJ2-3, with D tentatively TRBD2 (6 bases). The CDR3 spans 17 residues. The V gene's germline CDR1 is SGHNT and CDR2 YYREEE (reference sequence). The ends were cut back, 0 bases at V and 5 bases at J, with 19 bases in the middle. CDR3 sequence: CASSLAELTRGRDTQYF. As DNA, the CDR3 is TGTGCCAGCAGCTTGGCCGAGTTAACGCGGGGCCGAGATACGCAGTATTTT.

The chain carries TRBV12-5 and TRBJ2-4; TRBD1 is a possible D gene (6 bases). Germline V gene lookup returns CDR1 LGHNT and CDR2 FRNRAP. V was pared by 7 bases and J by 3 bases, with 10 bases between. The CDR3 has 13 residues. CDR3: CASVRDNKNIQYF. CDR3 nucleotides: TGTGCTAGTGTCCGGGACAACAAAAACATTCAGTACTTC.

J is TRBJ2-3 and V is TRBV7-3; TRBD2 aligns across 14 bases. With 5 bases clipped from V and 1 base from J, the junction kept 5 bases outside the gene matches. The CDR3 has 17 residues. Germline CDR1 is SGHTA and CDR2 is FQGTGA. In DNA, the CDR3 is TGTGCCAGCAGCCTCGGGACTAGCGGGAGCGGCACAGATACGCAGTATTTT. Protein product: CASSLGTSGSGTDTQYF.

This chain links TRBV5-4 with TRBJ1-3; the D gene is possibly TRBD1 (6 bases). The CDR3 spans 15 residues. In germline, CDR1 is SGHNT, CDR2 YYREEE (reference sequence). Trimming removed 4 bases at V and 2 bases at J, with 13 bases between. In nucleotides, the CDR3 is TGTGCCAGCAGCGTAGGGACAAGCCCTGGAAACACCATATATTTT. Its translation: CASSVGTSPGNTIYF.

The sample holds one count of this clone. This chain joins TRBV6-4 and TRBJ1-2; 7 nucleotides match TRBD1. CDR1 and CDR2 (germline): MRHNA, SNTAGT. Trimming took 6 bases from V and 0 from J; bases not matched to a gene: 4. The CDR3 is 14 amino acids. The CDR3, as DNA: TGTGCCAGCAGCCCAGGACAGGCTAACTATGGCTACACCTTC. It encodes CASSPGQANYGYTF.

The rearrangement links TRBV4-1 to TRBJ2-7, with D unresolved. The germline V gene has CDR1 MGHRA and CDR2 YSYEKL. The CDR3 contains 16 residues. Trimming left V 0 bases short and J 0 bases short, with 12 bases between. The CDR3 DNA sequence: TGCGCCAGCAGCCAAGATGGCAGGCGAAGCTCCTACGAGCAGTACTTC. Translating it yields CASSQDGRRSSYEQYF.

This chain joins TRBV6-1 and TRBJ1-4, with 8 positions matching TRBD1. The CDR3 contains 12 residues. Germline loops: CDR1 MNHNS, CDR2 SASEGT. Trimming cost V 4 bases and J 12 bases; bases outside gene matches: 4. The CDR3 reads CASSGTGSELFF. DNA of the CDR3: TGTGCCAGCAGTGGGACAGGGAGCGAACTGTTTTTT.

This clone came up a few times. This chain connects TRBV18 to TRBJ1-1; 9 positions match TRBD1. This CDR3 has 15 residues. V lost 4 bases, J lost 4 bases, and 7 bases stayed unmatched. From germline, CDR1 is KGHSH and CDR2 LQKENI. CDR3 coding DNA: TGTGCCAGCTCACTCAGGGGGACAGGGACCACTGAAGCTTTCTTT. Protein: CASSLRGTGTTEAFF. The full variable domain, completed using reference TRBV18 and TRBJ1-1, is NAGVMQNPRHLVRRRGQEARLRCSPMKGHSHVYWYRQLPEEGLKFMVYLQKENIIDESGMPKERFSAEFPKEGPSILRIQQVVRGDSAAYFCASSLRGTGTTEAFFGQGTRLTVV.

This rearrangement joins TRBV9 to TRBJ1-1; D perhaps matches TRBD1 (5 bases). The V end lost 5 bases, the J end lost 2 bases, and 7 bases lay between the germline ends. CDR3 length: 12 residues. Germline V CDR1 and CDR2: SGDLS, YYNGEE. CDR3 bases: TGTGCCAGCAGAGGACAAAACACTGAAGCTTTCTTT. Protein: CASRGQNTEAFF. The variable domain in full, completed from reference TRBV9 and TRBJ1-1, reads DSGVTQTPKHLITATGQRVTLRCSPRSGDLSVYWYQQSLDQGLQFLIQYYNGEERAKGNILERFSAQQFPDLHSELNLSSLELGDSALYFCASRGQNTEAFFGQGTRLTVV.

The chain recombines TRBV5-1 with TRBJ2-1; 14 nucleotides align to TRBD2. Germline trimming cut 6 bases from V and 5 bases from J; bases unmatched to any gene: 4. In germline, CDR1 is SGHRS, CDR2 YFSETQ. The CDR3 totals 15 residues. In DNA form, the CDR3 reads TGCGCCAGCACCCCGGGACTAGCGGGGGACAATGAGCAGTTCTTC. It encodes CASTPGLAGDNEQFF. Full variable domain (remainder filled in from reference TRBV5-1 and TRBJ2-1): KAGVTQTPRYLIKTRGQQVTLSCSPISGHRSVSWYQQTPGQGLQFLFEYFSETQRNKGNFPGRFSGRQFSNSRSEMNVSTLELGDSALYLCASTPGLAGDNEQFFGPGTRLTVL.

About this clone: The junction and the germline gene differ at one end; a read error may be behind it. V gene TRBV2 combines with J gene TRBJ1-5, with D perhaps TRBD1 (6 bases). Germline CDR1 reads SNHLY; CDR2 reads FYNNEI. The CDR3 has 14 amino acids. This CDR3 reads CASSEDPGDQPQHF. DNA of the CDR3: TGTGCCAGCAGCGAAGACCCAGGGGATCAGCCCCAGCATTTT.

For this clone: The junction differs from germline at one of its ends, possibly a read error. V and J are TRBV13 and TRBJ2-7; possibly TRBD2 for D (5 bases). The length of the CDR3 is 14 residues. CDR1 and CDR2 from the germline V gene are PRHDT and FYEKMQ (reference sequence). CDR3 loop: CASSSLGRGIEQHF. Here the CDR3 DNA reads TGTGCCAGCAGCTCCCTCGGACGGGGAATCGAGCAGCACTTC.